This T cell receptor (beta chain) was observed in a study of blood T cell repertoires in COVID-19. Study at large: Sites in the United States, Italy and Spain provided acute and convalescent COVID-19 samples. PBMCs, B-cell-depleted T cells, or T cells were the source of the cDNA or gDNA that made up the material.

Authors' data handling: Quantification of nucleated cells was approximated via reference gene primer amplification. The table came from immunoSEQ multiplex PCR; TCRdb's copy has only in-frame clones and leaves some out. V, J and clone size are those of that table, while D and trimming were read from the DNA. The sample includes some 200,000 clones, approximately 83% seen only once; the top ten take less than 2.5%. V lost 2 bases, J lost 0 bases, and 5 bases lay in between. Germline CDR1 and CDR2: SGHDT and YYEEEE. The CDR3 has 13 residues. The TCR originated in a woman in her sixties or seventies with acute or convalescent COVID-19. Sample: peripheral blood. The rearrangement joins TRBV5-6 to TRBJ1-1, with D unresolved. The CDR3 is CASSLYVNTEAFF. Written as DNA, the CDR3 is TGTGCCAGCAGCTTATATGTGAACACTGAAGCTTTCTTT. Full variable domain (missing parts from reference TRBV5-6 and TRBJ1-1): DAGVTQSPTHLIKTRGQQVTLRCSPKSGHDTVSWYQQALGQGPQFIFQYYEEEERQRGNFPDRFSGHQFPNYSSELNVNALLLGDSALYLCASSLYVNTEAFFGQGTRLTVV.